This TCR beta chain was captured by sequencing in a study of blood T cell repertoires in COVID-19. Study-level information: Specimens from acute and convalescent COVID-19 originated in the United States, Italy and Spain. Sample material is recorded as cDNA or gDNA derived from T cells, B-cell-depleted T cells, or PBMCs.

Source study methods: Amplifying reference gene primers gave estimates of nucleated cell counts. The table came from immunoSEQ multiplex PCR; TCRdb's copy has only in-frame clones and leaves some out. The V and J calls and clone size come from that table; D and trimming were worked out from the DNA. The repertoire holds approximately 74,000 clones, approximately 84% seen once, with around 35% in the top ten. Germline values: CDR1 MNHEY, CDR2 SVGAGI. The CDR3 length is 16 residues. V lost 0 bases and J lost 0, with 12 bases in between. The V and J genes are TRBV6-5 and TRBJ2-7, with D hard to call. The sequence was obtained from a man aged 65-85 years with acute or convalescent COVID-19. Sequenced sample: peripheral blood. CDR3 DNA: TGTGCCAGCAGTTACTCGCGGCAATCAAGCTCCTACGAGCAGTACTTC. It translates to CASSYSRQSSSYEQYF.